This TCR beta chain comes out of a study of monozygotic twins with inflammatory bowel disease. Study-level points and caveats: Immunosuppressive treatments were not uniform, and this may have added variability to patient repertoires. Twin pairs that were concordant did not differ from discordant pairs in repertoire similarity, possibly from limited power.

Reprocessing the 5' RACE reads, TCRdb reports a single entry for every CDR3 protein and omits DNA. The listing contains around 450,000 distinct CDR3 sequences. CDR3 length: 13 amino acids. CDR1 SGHTA and CDR2 FQGTGA come from the germline V gene. In regard to this clonotype: The antigen is not known.

This chain links TRBV7-3 with TRBJ2-3. The clonotype was recovered from a human donor with ulcerative colitis or Crohn's disease, or a healthy co-twin of an affected twin (not recorded which). Sequencing was performed on blood. CDR3 sequence reads: CASSLTRSDTQYF.